The 24 T cell receptor beta chains below come from one sample, sequenced in a study of cytomegalovirus exposure and HLA in healthy donors. The method was immunoSEQ multiplex PCR; TCRdb's version includes in-frame clones alone and lacks a portion of them. The data hold around 250,000 clones, with nearly 90% observed a single time. Sequencing was carried out using PBMCs. Receptors were obtained from a woman younger than 30 in good health and CMV-seronegative.

The chain combines TRBV28 with TRBJ1-3, with D tentatively TRBD1 (5 bases). The V gene's germline CDR1 is MDHEN and CDR2 SYDVKM. The CDR3 is made up of 14 amino acids. V lost 7 bases and J 4 bases, leaving 14 bases between the germline ends. For the CDR3, the DNA is TGTGCCAGCATTCGGGGGATGGGCGGAAACACCATATATTTT. It specifies CASIRGMGGNTIYF.

This chain links TRBV18 with TRBJ2-7; TRBD1 might be the D (7 bases). The CDR3 is 16 residues long. Germline V gives CDR1 KGHSH, CDR2 LQKENI. V was trimmed by 3 bases and J by 3 bases, leaving 18 bases between them. Here the CDR3 reads CASSPAQGGMGYEQYF. The CDR3 nucleotides read TGTGCCAGCTCACCTGCCCAGGGGGGAATGGGCTACGAGCAGTACTTC.

V and J are TRBV28 and TRBJ2-7; 7 bases agree with TRBD1. The CDR3 is made up of 15 amino acids. Germline V CDR1 and CDR2: MDHEN, SYDVKM. The junction had 9 bases not matched to a gene; V was cut back by 5 bases and J by 2 bases. The CDR3 region is CASSPGNRGAYEQYV. The CDR3 bases are TGTGCCAGCAGTCCAGGTAACAGGGGCGCCTACGAGCAGTACGTC.

The chain links TRBV27 to TRBJ2-1; 8 bases line up with TRBD2. Germline CDR1 and CDR2: MNHEY and SMNVEV (reference sequence). V trimming: 2 bases; J trimming: 5 bases; junction bases outside the gene matches: 5. This CDR3 has 15 residues. Here the CDR3 DNA reads TGTGCCAGCAGTTTAGGAACTAGCGGCCACAATGAGCAGTTCTTC. The encoded protein is CASSLGTSGHNEQFF.

This rearrangement joins TRBV14 to TRBJ1-1; the D gene is possibly TRBD1 (5 bases). The CDR3 contains 13 residues. CDR1 SGHDN and CDR2 FVKESK come from the germline V gene. V lost 5 bases and J 5 bases, leaving 12 bases between the germline ends. CDR3 sequence reads: CASSKQVFTEAFF. For the CDR3, the DNA is TGTGCCAGCAGCAAACAGGTTTTTACTGAAGCTTTCTTT.

The chain combines TRBV7-9 with TRBJ1-3, with 7 bases fitting TRBD1. The V and J ends lost 5 bases and 7 bases, in that order; junction bases with no gene match: 17. The germline gives CDR1 SEHNR, CDR2 FQNEAQ (reference sequence). The CDR3 runs to 17 residues. The CDR3 region has the DNA TGTGCCAGCAGCCCGCCTAGGGACAGCTGGGAGAAGAACACCATATATTTT. Translated, it gives CASSPPRDSWEKNTIYF.

In DNA, the CDR3 is TGTGCCAGCAGTTCCGGGACAGGTGCCTTCTACGAGCAGTACTTC. Translating gives CASSSGTGAFYEQYF. The chain uses TRBV28 and TRBJ2-7; TRBD1 aligns across 8 bases. J lost 3 bases, V lost 4 bases, and 8 bases had no gene match. The CDR3 covers 15 residues. Germline loops: CDR1 MDHEN, CDR2 SYDVKM.

The rearrangement joins TRBV7-8 to TRBJ1-3, with no clear D. V lost 3 bases and J lost 2, with 14 bases in between. This CDR3 has 16 residues. CDR1 is SGHVS, CDR2 FQNEAQ, per germline. CDR3 residues: CASSLGSMSTGNTIYF. CDR3 DNA: TGTGCCAGCAGCTTGGGCAGTATGAGCACTGGAAACACCATATATTTT.

The rearrangement uses TRBV4-3 and TRBJ2-7; D not resolved. The CDR3 has 18 amino acids. Germline V gene lookup returns CDR1 LGHNA and CDR2 YSLEER. V lost 1 base and J lost 0, with 19 bases in between. CDR3 nucleotides: TGCGCCAGCAGCCAAGGGGCCCCTCAAGCCAGCAGCTCCTACGAGCAGTACTTC. It is translated as CASSQGAPQASSSYEQYF.

The chain has TRBV9 and TRBJ1-1; a possible D gene is TRBD1 (5 bases). The CDR3 covers 13 residues. From germline, CDR1 is SGDLS and CDR2 YYNGEE. Trimming took off 0 bases at V and 5 bases at J, with 8 bases between the two ends. The DNA for the CDR3 is TGTGCCAGCAGCGTAGACGGGGGGACTGAAGCTTTCTTT. Translated: CASSVDGGTEAFF.

The chain links TRBV4-3 to TRBJ1-6, with TRBD1 matching over 7 bases. CDR1 and CDR2 (germline): LGHNA, YSLEER. With V trimmed by 5 bases and J by 5 bases, 6 bases remained unmatched. The CDR3 is made up of 15 amino acids. CDR3 sequence (DNA): TGCGCCAGCAGCGATCGACAGGGTGATAATTCACCCCTCCACTTT. It translates to CASSDRQGDNSPLHF.

The CDR3 DNA sequence: TGTGCCAGCAGCCCGGAGACAGCCTGGAATGAAAAACTGTTTTTT. This encodes CASSPETAWNEKLFF. The genes are TRBV28 and TRBJ1-4, with D possibly matching TRBD1 (5 bases). Looked up from germline, CDR1 is MDHEN and CDR2 is SYDVKM. The CDR3 has 15 amino acids. Between the trimmed V and J ends, which lost 6 bases and 5 bases, there was a span of 16 bases.

This chain connects TRBV15 to TRBJ1-4; D is possibly TRBD1 (6 bases). V lost 6 bases and J lost 5, with 10 bases in between. This CDR3 has 13 amino acids. Germline V CDR1 and CDR2: LNHNV, YYDKDF (reference sequence). CDR3 in DNA: TGTGCCACCAGTGGGGGCCTGAATGAAAAACTGTTTTTT. Protein: CATSGGLNEKLFF.

The V and J genes are TRBV7-3 and TRBJ1-1; 8 nucleotides line up with TRBD1. The V segment lost 5 bases and the J segment 3 bases; nucleotides outside the gene matches: 5. CDR1 SGHTA and CDR2 FQGTGA come from the germline V gene. The CDR3 length is 14 residues. CDR3 loop: CASSTQTGDTEAFF. DNA for the CDR3: TGTGCCAGCAGCACCCAGACAGGGGACACTGAAGCTTTCTTT. Filled out from reference TRBV7-3 and TRBJ1-1, the complete variable domain reads GAGVSQTPSNKVTEKGKYVELRCDPISGHTALYWYRQSLGQGPEFLIYFQGTGAADDSGLPNDRFFAVRPEGSVSTLKIQRTERGDSAVYLCASSTQTGDTEAFFGQGTRLTVV.

This chain connects TRBV19 to TRBJ1-2; 8 nucleotides match TRBD1. The CDR3 is 13 amino acids. Germline V lookup: CDR1 LNHDA, CDR2 SQIVND (reference sequence). V trimming: 4 bases; J trimming: 4 bases; junction bases outside the gene matches: 2. CDR3 in amino acids: CASSSGQGYGYTF. CDR3 nucleotide sequence: TGTGCCAGTAGTAGCGGACAGGGCTATGGCTACACCTTC. Full variable domain (outside the CDR3, taken from reference TRBV19 and TRBJ1-2): DGGITQSPKYLFRKEGQNVTLSCEQNLNHDAMYWYRQDPGQGLRLIYYSQIVNDFQKGDIAEGYSVSREKKESFPLTVTSAQKNPTAFYLCASSSGQGYGYTFGSGTRLTVV.

The chain combines TRBV6-5 with TRBJ2-1, with 8 nucleotides matching TRBD2. The CDR3 contains 16 residues. Germline lookup yields CDR1 MNHEY and CDR2 SVGAGI. V shed 0 bases and J 2 bases; nucleotides not matched to a gene: 3. CDR3 sequence: CASSYSLAGPYNEQFF. For the CDR3, the DNA is TGTGCCAGCAGTTACTCGTTAGCGGGGCCCTACAATGAGCAGTTCTTC.

The rearrangement links TRBV2 to TRBJ1-1, with 8 bases identical to TRBD1. Unmatched junction bases numbered 13, after V lost 7 bases and J lost 0 bases. Germline-derived CDR1 and CDR2 are SNHLY and FYNNEI. This CDR3 spans 17 amino acids. In nucleotides, the CDR3 is TGTGCCAGCAACACCTACCGGGACAGGAAACTGAACACTGAAGCTTTCTTT. Translated, it gives CASNTYRDRKLNTEAFF.

The chain combines TRBV20-1 with TRBJ2-1; D gene ambiguous. CDR1 DFQATT and CDR2 SNEGSKA come from the germline V gene (reference sequence). V lost 7 bases to trimming and J lost 8 bases, with 12 bases between them. This CDR3 is built from 11 residues. In DNA, the CDR3 is TGCAGTGTTGCAGGAACGGATGAGCAGTTCTTC. The encoded protein is CSVAGTDEQFF.

The V and J genes are TRBV19 and TRBJ2-1; D may be TRBD2 (5 bases). Trimming took off 2 bases at V and 1 base at J, with 12 bases between the two ends. The CDR3 extends over 16 amino acids. Germline V lookup: CDR1 LNHDA, CDR2 SQIVND (reference sequence). The CDR3 bases are TGTGCCAGTAGTATACTGGACTTGTCTTCCTACAATGAGCAGTTCTTC. The encoded protein is CASSILDLSSYNEQFF.

The gene calls are TRBV9 and TRBJ1-2; 7 bases fit TRBD1. This CDR3 comprises 16 residues. Germline assignment: CDR1 SGDLS and CDR2 YYNGEE. V shed 4 bases, J shed 7 bases, and the junction held 16 bases outside the gene matches. This chain's CDR3 is CASSPPDRVTGVGYTF. The CDR3 DNA is TGTGCCAGCAGCCCCCCAGACAGGGTGACTGGGGTTGGCTACACCTTC.

The V and J genes are TRBV29-1 and TRBJ1-2; 8 bases are a match to TRBD1. V was pared by 3 bases and J by 4 bases, with 4 bases of the junction left unmatched. This CDR3 comprises 13 residues. CDR1 and CDR2 (germline): SQVTM, ANQGSEA. DNA of the CDR3: TGCAGCGTTGATGGGACAGGCGTCTATGGCTACACCTTC. Translated: CSVDGTGVYGYTF.

In DNA, the CDR3 is TGTGCCAGCAGTCCGGGAATGGCAACTAATGAAAAACTGTTTTTT. It encodes CASSPGMATNEKLFF. The V call is TRBV27, the J call TRBJ1-4; no reliable D call. The CDR3 is 15 residues long. V was cut by 5 bases and J by 0 bases, with 10 bases left in between. The germline CDR1 and CDR2 sequences are MNHEY and SMNVEV (reference sequence).

This chain connects TRBV13 to TRBJ1-1, with a possible D match to TRBD1 (6 bases). V lost 0 bases to trimming and J lost 1 base, with 9 bases between them. The CDR3 contains 15 residues. CDR1 and CDR2 from the germline V gene are PRHDT and FYEKMQ (reference sequence). In DNA form, the CDR3 reads TGTGCCAGCAGCTTAGGCCAGGGGTGGAACACTGAAGCTTTCTTT. Translating it yields CASSLGQGWNTEAFF.

This clone was counted between two and nine times. The chain has TRBV4-1 and TRBJ1-2; TRBD1 matches 10 bases. The V and J ends lost 1 base and 5 bases, in that order; junction bases with no gene match: 7. Germline CDR1 is MGHRA and CDR2 is YSYEKL. This CDR3 is 16 amino acids long. The CDR3 spells CASSQVMGQGSYGYTF. In nucleotides, the CDR3 is TGCGCCAGCAGCCAAGTAATGGGACAGGGGAGTTATGGCTACACCTTC.